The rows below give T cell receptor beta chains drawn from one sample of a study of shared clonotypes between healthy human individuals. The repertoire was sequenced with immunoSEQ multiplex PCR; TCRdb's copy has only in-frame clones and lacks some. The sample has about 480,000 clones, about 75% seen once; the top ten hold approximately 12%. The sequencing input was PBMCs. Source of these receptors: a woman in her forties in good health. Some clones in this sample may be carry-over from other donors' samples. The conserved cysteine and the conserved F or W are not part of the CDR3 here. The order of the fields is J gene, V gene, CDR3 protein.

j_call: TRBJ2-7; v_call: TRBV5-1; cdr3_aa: ASSLAGTGYYEQY
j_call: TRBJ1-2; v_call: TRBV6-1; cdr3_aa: ASTRRDGNYGYT
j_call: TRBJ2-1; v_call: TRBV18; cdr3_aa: ASSPVGTGRSNPNNEQF
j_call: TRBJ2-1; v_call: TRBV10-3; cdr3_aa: AISEGLFSSNEQF
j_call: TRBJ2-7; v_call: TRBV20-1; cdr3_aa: SALGYEQY
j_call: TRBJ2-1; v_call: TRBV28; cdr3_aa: ASSLDRNSYNEQF
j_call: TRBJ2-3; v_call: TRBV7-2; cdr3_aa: ASSLAPATSTDTQY
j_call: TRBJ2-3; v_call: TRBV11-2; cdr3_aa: ASSSRGPDTQY
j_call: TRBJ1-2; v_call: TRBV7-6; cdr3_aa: ASSWRDREGGYT
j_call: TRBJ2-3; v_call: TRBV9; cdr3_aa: ASGSSGTTDTQY
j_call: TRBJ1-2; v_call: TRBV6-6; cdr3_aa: ASATGVGGYT
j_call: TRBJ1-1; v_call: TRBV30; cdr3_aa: AWSVPDRGRAEAF
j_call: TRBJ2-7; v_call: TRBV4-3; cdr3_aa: ASSQVTSVSYEQY
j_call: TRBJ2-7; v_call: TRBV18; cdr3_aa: ASSPSQGQTYEQY
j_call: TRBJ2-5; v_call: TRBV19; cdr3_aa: ASSRLAGAQETQY
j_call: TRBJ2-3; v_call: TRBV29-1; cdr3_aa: SVRDSSTDTQY
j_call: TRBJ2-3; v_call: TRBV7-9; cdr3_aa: ASSGDRSRGPDTQY
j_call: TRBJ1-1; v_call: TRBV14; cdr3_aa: ASSRSTTGTEAF
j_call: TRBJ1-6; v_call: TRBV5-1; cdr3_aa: ASSLEGQGDNSPLH
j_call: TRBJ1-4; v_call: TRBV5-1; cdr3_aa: ASSLDREKLF
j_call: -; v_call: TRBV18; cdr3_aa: ASSPGGVEGYEQY
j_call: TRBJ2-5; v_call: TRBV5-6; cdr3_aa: ASSSGGTGGGETQY
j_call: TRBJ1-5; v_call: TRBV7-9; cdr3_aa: ASSSQGAYQPQH
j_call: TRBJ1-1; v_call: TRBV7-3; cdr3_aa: ASSPGTGGDGAF
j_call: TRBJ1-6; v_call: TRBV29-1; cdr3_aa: SVGDRDNSPLH
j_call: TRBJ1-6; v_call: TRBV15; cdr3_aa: ATRRTANSPLH
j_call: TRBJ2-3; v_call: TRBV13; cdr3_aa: ASSRDRAADTQY
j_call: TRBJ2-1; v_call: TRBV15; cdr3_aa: ATSREGVRNEQF
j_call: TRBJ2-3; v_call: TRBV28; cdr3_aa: ASSYAGLPDTQY
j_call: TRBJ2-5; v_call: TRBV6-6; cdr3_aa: ASSYSRLAGDETQY
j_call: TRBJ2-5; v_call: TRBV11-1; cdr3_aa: ASSSLANEPEETQY